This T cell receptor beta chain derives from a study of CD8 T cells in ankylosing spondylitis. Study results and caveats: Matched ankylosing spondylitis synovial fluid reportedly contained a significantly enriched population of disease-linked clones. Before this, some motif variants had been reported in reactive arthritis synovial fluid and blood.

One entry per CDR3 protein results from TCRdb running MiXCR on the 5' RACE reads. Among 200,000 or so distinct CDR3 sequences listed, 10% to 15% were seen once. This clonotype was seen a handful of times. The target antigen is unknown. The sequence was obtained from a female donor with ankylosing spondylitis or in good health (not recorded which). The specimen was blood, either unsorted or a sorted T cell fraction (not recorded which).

Here the CDR3 reads CSVRTRGFKNIQYF. In DNA, the CDR3 is TGCAGTGTTCGGACTAGAGGATTCAAAAACATTCAGTACTTC. The chain combines TRBV20-1 with TRBJ2-4; 7 nucleotides match TRBD2. CDR3 length: 14 residues. From germline, CDR1 is DFQATT and CDR2 SNEGSKA (reference sequence). The trim removed 7 bases at V and 3 bases at J, leaving 9 bases unmatched.